The 15 T cell receptor beta chains reported below all come from one sample, sequenced in a study of shared clonotypes between healthy human individuals. Method: immunoSEQ multiplex PCR; TCRdb's copy keeps in-frame clones and lacks some. In the table there are roughly 2.2 million clones, about 90% of which are singletons. Material: naive CD4+ T cells from PBMCs. Noted subset: CD45RA+ positively selected. The source of these receptors is a man aged 18 to 35 in good health. Some clones in this sample may be carry-over from other donors' samples.

This chain joins TRBV9 and TRBJ1-4; D call uncertain. Germline V lookup: CDR1 SGDLS, CDR2 YYNGEE. V was trimmed by 5 bases and J by 7 bases, leaving 18 bases between them. The CDR3 has 15 residues. CDR3 sequence: CASSTAGQPVEKLFF. The DNA for the CDR3 is TGTGCCAGCAGTACCGCGGGTCAGCCAGTTGAAAAACTGTTTTTT.

The rearrangement uses TRBV13 and TRBJ2-3, with a weak D call TRBD2 (6 bases). Germline CDR1 and CDR2: PRHDT and FYEKMQ (reference sequence). V lost 1 base and J 0 bases, leaving 17 bases between the germline ends. CDR3 length: 18 residues. The CDR3 DNA is TGTGCCAGCAGCTTAGTAGCGGAAGCTAGCGTTAGCACAGATACGCAGTATTTT. Translated, it gives CASSLVAEASVSTDTQYF. Full variable domain (missing parts from reference TRBV13 and TRBJ2-3): AAGVIQSPRHLIKEKRETATLKCYPIPRHDTVYWYQQGPGQDPQFLISFYEKMQSDKGSIPDRFSAQQFSDYHSELNMSSLELGDSALYFCASSLVAEASVSTDTQYFGPGTRLTVL.

The chain has TRBV9 and TRBJ2-5; 11 bases match TRBD2. The CDR3 covers 17 residues. Germline-derived CDR1 and CDR2 are SGDLS and YYNGEE. The junction had 12 bases not matched to a gene; V was cut back by 4 bases and J by 4 bases. This CDR3 reads CASSSRTSGYGGETQYF. DNA for the CDR3: TGTGCCAGCAGCTCTCGGACTAGCGGGTACGGGGGAGAGACCCAGTACTTC.

Comment on this clone: The junction shows a germline mismatch at one end, possibly a read error. The chain has TRBV5-1 and TRBJ1-2; 10 nucleotides align to TRBD1. The length of the CDR3 is 15 residues. Germline-derived CDR1 and CDR2 are SGHRS and YFSETQ. The CDR3: CTSSLVGQGNYGYTF. DNA of the CDR3: TGCACCAGCAGCTTGGTGGGACAGGGGAACTATGGCTACACCTTC.

This clone was seen more than once but under ten times. The same CDR3 also results from other DNA sequences found in this sample. V and J are TRBV5-4 and TRBJ2-2; 8 bases are a match to TRBD1. Germline values: CDR1 SGHNT, CDR2 YYREEE (reference sequence). This CDR3 is 15 amino acids long. V lost 1 base, J lost 4 bases, and 3 bases stayed unmatched. As DNA, the CDR3 is TGTGCCAGCAGCTTGCAGGGGGCCGGCACCGGGGAGCTGTTTTTT. This codes for CASSLQGAGTGELFF.

The chain combines TRBV5-1 with TRBJ2-7, with 8 bases fitting TRBD2. V gave up 4 bases and J gave up 7 bases; unmatched junction bases: 13. Germline V CDR1 and CDR2: SGHRS, YFSETQ. The CDR3 runs 15 residues. The CDR3 region is CASSPHGLASPEQYF. The CDR3 region has the DNA TGCGCCAGCAGCCCCCACGGACTAGCCAGCCCAGAGCAGTACTTC.

For this clone: Other DNA variants within this sample encode the same CDR3. CDR3 nucleotide sequence: TGTGCCAGCAGTTTTGGTCGGAGCAATCAGCCCCAGCATTTT. Residues: CASSFGRSNQPQHF. This chain uses TRBV28 with TRBJ1-5; D uncertain. V was shortened by 3 bases and J by 1 base, with 7 bases between the two germline ends. The germline gives CDR1 MDHEN, CDR2 SYDVKM. The CDR3 loop spans 14 amino acids.

This chain links TRBV7-3 with TRBJ2-1; D not resolved. The CDR3 is 14 residues long. Trimming shortened V by 0 bases and J by 6 bases, and 9 bases separated the two germline ends. CDR1 is SGHTA and CDR2 is FQGTGA in the germline V gene. The DNA of the CDR3 is TGTGCCAGCAGCTTAACGGGTGAACCCAATGAGCAGTTCTTC. Amino acid sequence: CASSLTGEPNEQFF.

The chain carries TRBV2 and TRBJ2-5; 7 bases map to TRBD1. Germline trimming cut 7 bases from V and 0 bases from J; bases unmatched to any gene: 2. The CDR3 totals 13 residues. In germline, CDR1 is SNHLY, CDR2 FYNNEI. The CDR3 DNA reads as TGTGCCAGCACAGGGGGTAACCAAGAGACCCAGTACTTC. Amino acid sequence: CASTGGNQETQYF.

This sequence joins TRBV5-6 and TRBJ2-6; 8 nucleotides align to TRBD2. Germline V gene lookup returns CDR1 SGHDT and CDR2 YYEEEE. V dropped 5 bases and J dropped 4; count of bases not matched to a gene: 8. The CDR3 sequence is 16 residues long. The CDR3, as DNA: TGTGCCAGCAGAATCCAGGGACTAGGAGGGGCCAACGTCCTGACTTTC. Translation: CASRIQGLGGANVLTF.

This CDR3 reads CASLPPGGREAFF. The DNA for the CDR3 is TGTGCCAGCCTACCGCCGGGGGGCAGGGAAGCTTTCTTT. This sequence joins TRBV28 and TRBJ1-1; tentative D call: TRBD1 (6 bases). Germline V lookup: CDR1 MDHEN, CDR2 SYDVKM. This CDR3 region has 13 residues. V shed 8 bases and J shed 8 bases, with 18 bases lying between them.

Remarks on this clone: Relative to the germline gene, one junction end is altered; a read error may explain this. Different DNA sequences within this sample yield the same CDR3. The genes are TRBV7-9 and TRBJ1-1; D is undetermined. CDR3 length equals 11 residues. Germline CDR1 SEHNR, CDR2 FQNEAQ (reference sequence). The CDR3 reads CASTLNTEAFF. CDR3 coding DNA: TGTGCCAGCACCTTAAACACTGAAGCTTTCTTT.

A single count supports this clone. This chain connects TRBV7-9 to TRBJ2-3; D gene uncertain. Germline V lookup: CDR1 SEHNR, CDR2 FQNEAQ (reference sequence). The CDR3 is 15 residues long. V was trimmed by 2 bases and J by 2 bases, leaving 11 bases between them. The chain's CDR3 is CASSLLATHTDTQYF. CDR3 nucleotide sequence: TGTGCCAGCAGCTTACTGGCGACTCACACAGATACGCAGTATTTT.

The chain has TRBV25-1 and TRBJ2-7; 8 bases agree with TRBD2. V lost 5 bases and J lost 6; bases outside the gene matches: 12. This CDR3 region has 15 residues. Germline loops: CDR1 MGHDK, CDR2 SYGVNS. Here the CDR3 DNA reads TGTGCCAGCAGTCGTCCCGGGAGGGCGGGTCTCGAGCAGTACTTC. It specifies CASSRPGRAGLEQYF.

J is TRBJ2-1 and V is TRBV14; 8 bases agree with TRBD1. Germline V gene data show CDR1 as SGHDN and CDR2 as FVKESK. CDR3 length: 17 amino acids. With V trimmed by 2 bases and J by 6 bases, 12 bases remained unmatched. The CDR3 reads CASSQHHRGWSGNEQFF. The CDR3 nucleotides read TGTGCCAGCAGCCAACACCACAGGGGGTGGTCAGGCAATGAGCAGTTCTTC.